This entry features one T cell receptor (beta chain) sequence. Next came a second PCR, run for about 6 to 11 cycles, which used a sample-barcoded 5' primer along with a J-beta primer mix. Each CDR3 protein is one row after TCRdb ran MiXCR on the 5' RACE reads. The sample has around 600,000 distinct CDR3 sequences; under 55% are singletons. Trimming pared 0 bases from V and 4 bases from J, leaving 9 bases between. Germline values: CDR1 MDHEN, CDR2 SYDVKM. This CDR3 has 14 residues. These data belong to a study of blood T cells in healthy people across ages. The receptor comes from a man older than 75 in good health. Sequenced: blood. This chain connects TRBV28 to TRBJ2-5; D not certain. CDR3 protein: CASSLWRAAETQYF. In DNA, the CDR3 is TGTGCCAGCAGTTTATGGCGCGCGGCAGAGACCCAGTACTTC.